This T cell receptor beta chain was documented in a study of T cell responses to AZD1222 COVID-19 vaccine. Whole-study findings and limits: The sample set comprised mostly white British donors with more females, and clonal diversity was possibly underestimated. As reported, nearly half of all spike-specific TCRs target variant regions that are unmutated. Spike-specific TCR breadth and depth went up after people got two AZD1222 doses. Among those given AZD1222, only five to seven were seropositive at baseline.

Profiling relied on immunoSEQ multiplex PCR, and the TCRdb table lists in-frame clones only, not all of them. Of 110,000 to 150,000 clones in the sample, around 85% are singletons; the top ten hold 7.5% to 8.5%. The sample holds a few counts of this clone. Its matching antigen is unknown. CDR3 length equals 16 residues. CDR1 and CDR2 from the germline V gene are WSHSY and SAAADI. Trimming took off 2 bases at V and 2 bases at J, with 16 bases between the two ends. This clonotype was obtained from an adult in good health. This material consisted of peripheral blood, taken on day 0 of AZD1222 vaccination. The rearrangement uses TRBV10-2 and TRBJ2-7, with D possibly TRBD2 on 6 matching bases. This chain's CDR3 is CASSEPGGGLPYEQYF. As DNA, the CDR3 is TGCGCCAGCAGTGAGCCAGGTGGGGGACTCCCCTACGAGCAGTACTTC.